This T cell receptor beta chain emerged from a study of shared clonotypes between healthy human individuals. Across the study: Plates per donor: three CD4 naive, three CD4 memory, two CD8 naive, one CD8 memory. Findings of the study overall: The study generally estimated greater richness for naive than memory subsets.

Notes on this clone: Its cognate antigen is unknown.

Per the authors' pipeline: Junction-only sequences produced by ImmunoSEQ had no quality scores, so filtering differed. Produced via immunoSEQ multiplex PCR; TCRdb's table is partial and in-frame only. The DNA was the basis for D and trimming; V, J and clone size are from that table. The sample contains about 1.5 million clones, over 95% of which appear only once. What was sequenced was naive CD4+ T cells sorted from blood. Subset meaning: CD45RA+ positively selected. This receptor was obtained from a man aged 30 to 39 in good health.

Here the CDR3 reads CASSLGPSGSGHEQFF. Here the CDR3 DNA reads TGTGCCAGCAGCTTAGGCCCTAGCGGGAGTGGGCATGAGCAGTTCTTC. V and J are TRBV11-2 and TRBJ2-1, with 10 positions matching TRBD2. CDR3 length equals 16 residues. In germline, CDR1 is SGHAT, CDR2 FQNNGV. The J segment lost 8 bases and the V segment lost 1 base, leaving 8 bases of the junction unmatched.